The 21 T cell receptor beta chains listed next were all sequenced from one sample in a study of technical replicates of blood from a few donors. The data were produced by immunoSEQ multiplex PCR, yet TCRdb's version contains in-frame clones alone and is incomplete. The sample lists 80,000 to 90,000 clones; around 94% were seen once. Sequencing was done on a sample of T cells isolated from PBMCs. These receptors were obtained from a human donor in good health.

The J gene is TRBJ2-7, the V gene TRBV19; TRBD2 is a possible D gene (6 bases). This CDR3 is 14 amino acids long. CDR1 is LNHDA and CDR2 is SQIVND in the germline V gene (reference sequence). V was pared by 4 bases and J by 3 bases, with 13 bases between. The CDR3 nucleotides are TGTGCCAGTAGTACCGCGGGACGAGGCTACGAGCAGTACTTC. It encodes CASSTAGRGYEQYF.

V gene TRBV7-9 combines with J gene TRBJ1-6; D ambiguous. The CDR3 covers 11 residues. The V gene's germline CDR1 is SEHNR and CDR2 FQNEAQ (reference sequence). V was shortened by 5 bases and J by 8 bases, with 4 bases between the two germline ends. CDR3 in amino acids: CASSPDSPLHF. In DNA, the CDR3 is TGTGCCAGCAGCCCAGATTCACCCCTCCACTTT.

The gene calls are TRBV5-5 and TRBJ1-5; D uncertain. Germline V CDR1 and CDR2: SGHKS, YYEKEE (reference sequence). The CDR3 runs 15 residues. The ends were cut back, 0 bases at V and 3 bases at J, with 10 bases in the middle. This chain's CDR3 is CASSLVIPHNQPQHF. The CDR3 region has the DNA TGTGCCAGCAGCTTGGTCATCCCCCACAATCAGCCCCAGCATTTT.

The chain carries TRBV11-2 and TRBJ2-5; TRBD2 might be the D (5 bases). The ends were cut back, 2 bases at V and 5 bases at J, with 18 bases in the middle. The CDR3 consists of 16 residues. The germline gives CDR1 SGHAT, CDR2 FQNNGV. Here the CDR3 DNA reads TGTGCCAGCAGCTTACTCCGGGAAGGGTTATGGGAGACCCAGTACTTC. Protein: CASSLLREGLWETQYF.

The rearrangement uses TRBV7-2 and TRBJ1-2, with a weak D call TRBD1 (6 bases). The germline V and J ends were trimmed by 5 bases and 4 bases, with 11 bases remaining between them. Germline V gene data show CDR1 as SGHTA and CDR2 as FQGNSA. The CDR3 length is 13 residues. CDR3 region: CASSRGQLYGYTF. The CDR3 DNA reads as TGTGCCAGCAGCCGCGGACAGCTCTATGGCTACACCTTC.

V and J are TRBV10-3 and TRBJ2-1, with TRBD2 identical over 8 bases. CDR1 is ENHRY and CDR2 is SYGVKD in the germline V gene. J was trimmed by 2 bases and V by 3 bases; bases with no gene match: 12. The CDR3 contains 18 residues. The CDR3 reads CAISDPRGEAGAYNEQFF. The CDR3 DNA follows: TGTGCCATCAGTGACCCCCGGGGTGAAGCGGGAGCCTACAATGAGCAGTTCTTC.

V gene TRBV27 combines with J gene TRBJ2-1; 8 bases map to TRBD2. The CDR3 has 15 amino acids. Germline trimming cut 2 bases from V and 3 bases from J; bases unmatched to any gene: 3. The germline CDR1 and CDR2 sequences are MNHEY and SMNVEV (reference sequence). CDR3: CASSLGLAGYNEQFF. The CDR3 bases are TGTGCCAGCAGTTTAGGACTAGCTGGCTACAATGAGCAGTTCTTC.

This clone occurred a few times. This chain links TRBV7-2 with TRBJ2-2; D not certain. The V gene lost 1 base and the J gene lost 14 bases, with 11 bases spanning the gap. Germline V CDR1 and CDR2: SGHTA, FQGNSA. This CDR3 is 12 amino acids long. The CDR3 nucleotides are TGTGCCAGCAGCTTAGGACGACAAGGACTGTTTTTT. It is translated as CASSLGRQGLFF.

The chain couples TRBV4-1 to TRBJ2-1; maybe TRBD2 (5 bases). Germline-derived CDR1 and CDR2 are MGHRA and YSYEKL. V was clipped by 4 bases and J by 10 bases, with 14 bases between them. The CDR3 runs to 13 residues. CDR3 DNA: TGCGCCAGCAGCCGAGACCCTAGAGGGGAGCAGTTCTTC. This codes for CASSRDPRGEQFF.

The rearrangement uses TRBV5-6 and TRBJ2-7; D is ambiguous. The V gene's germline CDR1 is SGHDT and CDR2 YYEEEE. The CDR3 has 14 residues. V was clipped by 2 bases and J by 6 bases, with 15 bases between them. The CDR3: CASSFGRGVSEQYF. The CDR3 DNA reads TGTGCCAGCAGCTTTGGTCGAGGCGTTTCCGAGCAGTACTTC.

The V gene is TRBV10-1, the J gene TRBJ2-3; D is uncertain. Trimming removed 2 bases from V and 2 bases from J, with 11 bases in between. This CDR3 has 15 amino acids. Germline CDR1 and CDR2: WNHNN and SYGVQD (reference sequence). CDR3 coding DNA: TGCGCCAGCAGTGAGAATCTCTCTCCCACAGATACGCAGTATTTT. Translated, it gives CASSENLSPTDTQYF.

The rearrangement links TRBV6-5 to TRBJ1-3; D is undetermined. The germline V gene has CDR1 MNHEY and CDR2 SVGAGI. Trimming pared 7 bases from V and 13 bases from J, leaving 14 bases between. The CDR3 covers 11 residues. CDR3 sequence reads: CASKFSGRIYF. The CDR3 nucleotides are TGTGCCAGCAAATTTTCGGGTCGTATATATTTT.

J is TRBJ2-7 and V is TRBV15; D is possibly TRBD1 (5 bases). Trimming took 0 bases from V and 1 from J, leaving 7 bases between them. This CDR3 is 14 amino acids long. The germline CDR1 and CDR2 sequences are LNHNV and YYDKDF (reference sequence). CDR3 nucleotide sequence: TGTGCCACCAGCAGAGATAGGGGATCCTACGAGCAGTACTTC. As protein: CATSRDRGSYEQYF.

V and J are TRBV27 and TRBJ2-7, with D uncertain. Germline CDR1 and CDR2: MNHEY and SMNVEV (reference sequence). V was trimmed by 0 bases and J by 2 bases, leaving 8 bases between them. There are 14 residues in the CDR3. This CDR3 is CASSLSRLPYEQYF. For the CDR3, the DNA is TGTGCCAGCAGTTTATCCAGGCTTCCCTACGAGCAGTACTTC.

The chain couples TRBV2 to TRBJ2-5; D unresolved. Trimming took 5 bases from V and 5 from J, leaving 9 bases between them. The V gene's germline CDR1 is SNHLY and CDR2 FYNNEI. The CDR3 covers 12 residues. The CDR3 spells CASSTSAETQYF. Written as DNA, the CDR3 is TGTGCCAGCAGTACCTCCGCGGAGACCCAGTACTTC.

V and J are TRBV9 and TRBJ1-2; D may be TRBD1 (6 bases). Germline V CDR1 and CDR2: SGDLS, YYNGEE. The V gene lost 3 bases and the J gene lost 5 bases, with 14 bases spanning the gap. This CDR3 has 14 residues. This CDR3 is CASSAPRQDYGYTF. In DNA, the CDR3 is TGTGCCAGCAGCGCTCCTCGACAGGATTATGGCTACACCTTC.

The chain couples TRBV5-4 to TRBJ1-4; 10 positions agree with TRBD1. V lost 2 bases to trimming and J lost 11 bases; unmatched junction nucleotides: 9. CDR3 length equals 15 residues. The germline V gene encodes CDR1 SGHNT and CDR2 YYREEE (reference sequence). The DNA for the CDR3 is TGTGCCAGCAGCTTCGGGACAGGGGTTGATGGGAAACTGTTTTTT. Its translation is CASSFGTGVDGKLFF.

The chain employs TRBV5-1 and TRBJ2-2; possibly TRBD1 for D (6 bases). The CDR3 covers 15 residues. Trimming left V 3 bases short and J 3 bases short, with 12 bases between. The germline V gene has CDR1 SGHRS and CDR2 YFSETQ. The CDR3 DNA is TGCGCCAGCAGCTCCTACAGGGTTCACACCGGGGAGCTGTTTTTT. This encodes CASSSYRVHTGELFF. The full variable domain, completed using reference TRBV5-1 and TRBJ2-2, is KAGVTQTPRYLIKTRGQQVTLSCSPISGHRSVSWYQQTPGQGLQFLFEYFSETQRNKGNFPGRFSGRQFSNSRSEMNVSTLELGDSALYLCASSSYRVHTGELFFGEGSRLTVL.

The DNA for the CDR3 is TGTGCCAGCAGTTACCGGTCTGAAGGGGTTGAAGCTTTCTTT. Encoded protein: CASSYRSEGVEAFF. The chain joins TRBV6-5 to TRBJ1-1, with D perhaps matching TRBD1 (5 bases). Per the germline V gene, CDR1 is MNHEY and CDR2 is SVGAGI. Trimming took off 2 bases at V and 7 bases at J, with 14 bases between the two ends. The CDR3 contains 14 residues.

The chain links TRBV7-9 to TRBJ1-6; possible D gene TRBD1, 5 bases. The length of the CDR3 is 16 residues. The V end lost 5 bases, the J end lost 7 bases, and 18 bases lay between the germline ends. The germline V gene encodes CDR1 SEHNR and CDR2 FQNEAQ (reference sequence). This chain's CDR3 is CASSPAGRQLNSPLHF. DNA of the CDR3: TGTGCCAGCAGCCCCGCGGGGCGGCAGTTAAATTCACCCCTCCACTTT.

The CDR3 DNA reads as TGTGCCATAAAGGGGCTATCTGAAGCTTTCTTT. Translation gives CAIKGLSEAFF. This rearrangement joins TRBV28 to TRBJ1-1; perhaps TRBD1 as D (5 bases). This CDR3 has 11 amino acids. V was cut by 10 bases and J by 6 bases, with 12 bases left in between. Germline CDR1 reads MDHEN; CDR2 reads SYDVKM.